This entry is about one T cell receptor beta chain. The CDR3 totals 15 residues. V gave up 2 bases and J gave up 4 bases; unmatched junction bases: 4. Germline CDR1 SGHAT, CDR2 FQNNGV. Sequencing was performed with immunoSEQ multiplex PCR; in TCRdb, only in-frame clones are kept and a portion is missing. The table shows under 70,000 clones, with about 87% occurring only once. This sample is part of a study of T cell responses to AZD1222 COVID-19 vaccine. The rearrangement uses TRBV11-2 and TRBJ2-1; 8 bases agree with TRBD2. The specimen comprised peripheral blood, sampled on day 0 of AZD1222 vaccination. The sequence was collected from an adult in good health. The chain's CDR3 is CASSLSSGAYNEQFF. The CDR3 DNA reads TGTGCCAGCAGCTTAAGTAGCGGGGCATACAATGAGCAGTTCTTC.